There are a few counts of the clone carrying this T cell receptor (beta chain). What it binds is not known. CDR1 is DFQATT, CDR2 SNEGSKA, per germline (reference sequence). CDR3 length: 16 residues. V was cut by 0 bases and J by 0 bases, with 13 bases left in between. The data stem from a study of identical twins. Study-wide results and caveats: When twins shared out-of-frame alpha sequences, those sequences had excess low generation probability.

TCRdb recomputed calls from the 5' RACE reads with MiXCR, one row per CDR3 protein. Of a few hundred thousand distinct CDR3 sequences in the sample, approximately 12% are singletons; the top ten hold 4%. The sample was also reused in another study, on yellow fever vaccine responses in identical twins.

Sequencing was carried out using memory (CD45RO+) T cells sorted from blood. The gene calls are TRBV20-1 and TRBJ2-3; D call uncertain. This sequence originates from a woman in her late teens or twenties in good health. This CDR3 reads CSARDLSRSSTDTQYF. Here the CDR3 DNA reads TGCAGTGCTAGAGATCTTTCCAGGTCGAGCACAGATACGCAGTATTTT.